This T cell receptor beta chain was identified during a study of cytomegalovirus exposure and HLA in healthy donors. General study points: TCR beta chain V- and J-gene trimming was linked, in a later analysis, to a missense variant in DCLRE1C. Some TCR beta chains (more than 150 of them) were listed as cytomegalovirus-associated.

With regard to this clone: Its specificity is unknown.

PCR primers comprised 60 Vbeta and 13 Jbeta primers. The repertoire was sequenced with immunoSEQ multiplex PCR; TCRdb's copy has only in-frame clones and lacks some. This sample has fewer than 120,000 clones, with under 85% found just once. The germline V and J ends were trimmed by 5 bases and 2 bases, with 12 bases remaining between them. Germline V gene data show CDR1 as LNHDA and CDR2 as SQIVND (reference sequence). The CDR3 spans 14 residues. The receptor comes from a man between 25 and 39 years old in good health and CMV-seropositive. This chain uses TRBV19 with TRBJ1-2; a weak D match, TRBD1 (6 bases). Sequenced input: PBMCs. CDR3 in amino acids: CASSLRTANYGYTF. In DNA form, the CDR3 reads TGTGCCAGTAGTCTCCGGACAGCGAACTATGGCTACACCTTC.